This T cell receptor (beta chain) was documented in a study of long-term antiretroviral therapy in people with HIV. Trimming took off 0 bases at V and 1 base at J, with 13 bases between the two ends. This CDR3 spans 17 amino acids. Germline loops: CDR1 LGHNA, CDR2 YSLEER. Samples were assayed with immunoSEQ v3.0 at survey level. Data came from immunoSEQ multiplex PCR; TCRdb stores just in-frame clones and leaves some out. The data show around 27,000 clones, with around 90% seen just once and around 5.3% held by the top ten. V is TRBV4-3 and J is TRBJ2-1; a possible D gene is TRBD1 (5 bases). The source of this sequence is a man aged 25 to 40 with HIV. The sequences come from unsorted PBMCs, collected approximately 4.5 years after starting antiretroviral therapy. The DNA for the CDR3 is TGCGCCAGCAGCCAAGAAGGAAGGACATCTTCCTACAATGAGCAGTTCTTC. It yields the protein CASSQEGRTSSYNEQFF.